This T cell receptor beta chain was captured by sequencing in a study of blood T cells in healthy people across ages. Regarding the study as a whole: Long-lived donors exceeded aged donors in naive CD4+ cells and diversity.

Roughly 9.5 milliliters of peripheral blood were drawn from each donor into EDTA-treated tubes. Isolation per sample recovered at least 7 million PBMCs. About this clonotype: Its antigen is currently unknown.

A J-beta primer mix and a sample-barcoded 5' primer were used in a second PCR of about 7 to 12 cycles. TCRdb used MiXCR to reprocess the 5' RACE reads, holding one entry per CDR3 protein. Found here are under 800,000 distinct CDR3 sequences, 21% of them singletons; the top ten hold 3% to 4.5%. V was cut by 4 bases and J by 3 bases, with 12 bases left in between. Germline V gene sequence: CDR1 SEHNR, CDR2 FQNEAQ (reference sequence). The CDR3 consists of 14 residues. The V and J genes are TRBV7-9 and TRBJ1-2, with D tentatively TRBD1 (5 bases). The specimen was blood. The sequence came from a man between 65 and 79 years old in good health. CDR3 nucleotide sequence: TGTGCCAGCAGCTCCTCCGACAGTTACTATGGCTACACCTTC. As protein: CASSSSDSYYGYTF.